This T cell receptor beta chain was captured by sequencing in a study of blood T cell repertoires in COVID-19. Study-wide context: Samples representing acute and convalescent COVID-19 were sourced from the United States, Italy and Spain. The cDNA or gDNA used as material had been derived from T cells, B-cell-depleted T cells, or PBMCs.

From germline, CDR1 is LGHNA and CDR2 YNFKEQ. Unmatched junction bases numbered 10, after V lost 1 base and J lost 1 base. The CDR3 extends over 17 amino acids. How the authors handled the data: How many nucleated cells were present was estimated from reference gene primer amplification. Data came from immunoSEQ multiplex PCR; TCRdb stores just in-frame clones and leaves some out. The V and J calls and clone size were taken over from that table, and D and trimming were inferred from the DNA. The table has about 130,000 clones, 75% to 90% seen once. The chain carries TRBV4-2 and TRBJ2-7, with 7 positions matching TRBD2. The sample taken for sequencing was peripheral blood. This clonotype originated in a woman in her 50s who had recovered from COVID-19. CDR3 bases: TGTGCCAGCAGCCAAGTCGTAACCCGACTAGCATCCTACGAGCAGTACTTC. Residues: CASSQVVTRLASYEQYF.